Below are 15 T cell receptor beta chains sequenced from a single sample in a study of T cell repertoires in cytomegalovirus infection. One entry per CDR3 protein, called by TCRdb with MiXCR from the reads. The sample gives roughly 180,000 distinct CDR3 sequences, approximately 21% of which show up once; 25% is in the top ten. The antigens for these receptors are not known. Sequencing was performed on CD8+ T cells from cultured PBMCs, taken from culture after CMV antigen stimulation. Receptors were obtained from a human donor in good health (CMV status not recorded). Some clones in this sample may be carry-over from other donors' samples.

This clonotype was seen only a few times. The chain couples TRBV6-2 or TRBV6-3 to TRBJ1-1, with no clear D. Trimming took 0 bases from V and 1 from J, leaving 6 bases between them. Looked up from germline, CDR1 is MNHEY and CDR2 is SVGEGT. CDR3 length: 14 residues. Here the CDR3 DNA reads TGTGCCAGCAGTTACTCAGGAGGGAACACTGAAGCTTTCTTT. Amino acids: CASSYSGGNTEAFF.

V and J are TRBV19 and TRBJ1-5; a weak D match, TRBD1 (5 bases). Between the trimmed V and J ends, which lost 3 bases and 3 bases, there was a span of 12 bases. This CDR3 is 15 amino acids long. The germline V gene has CDR1 LNHDA and CDR2 SQIVND (reference sequence). Here the CDR3 reads CASSISREHNQPQHF. In DNA form, the CDR3 reads TGTGCCAGTAGTATCTCCAGGGAGCACAATCAGCCCCAGCATTTT.

The CDR3 coding sequence is TGTGCCAGCAGTGTTCAGGGTTTGGGGGAAAAACTGTTTTTT. Its protein product is CASSVQGLGEKLFF. The V gene is TRBV25-1, the J gene TRBJ1-4; a weak D match, TRBD1 (5 bases). This CDR3 comprises 14 residues. V dropped 4 bases and J dropped 8 bases, with 14 bases sitting between them. Germline V lookup: CDR1 MGHDK, CDR2 SYGVNS.

The sample holds a few counts of this clonotype. The chain uses TRBV7-2 and TRBJ1-1; D is possibly TRBD1 (6 bases). Trimming stripped 2 bases from V and 3 bases from J, with 7 bases between. CDR3 length: 13 residues. Germline CDR1 SGHTA, CDR2 FQGNSA. CDR3 coding DNA: TGTGCCAGCAGCTTAAGACAGGACACTGAAGCTTTCTTT. As protein: CASSLRQDTEAFF.

The V call is TRBV20-1, the J call TRBJ1-1; 10 bases are shared with TRBD1. The ends lost 2 bases at V and 13 bases at J; junction bases unmatched: 13. Looked up from germline, CDR1 is DFQATT and CDR2 is SNEGSKA (reference sequence). This CDR3 is 14 amino acids long. The CDR3: CSARSRQGAQERFF. The CDR3 DNA sequence: TGCAGTGCTAGATCTAGACAGGGGGCCCAGGAGCGTTTCTTT.

This clonotype was observed a few times. This sequence joins TRBV7-6 and TRBJ1-1, with D perhaps TRBD1 (6 bases). The germline V gene has CDR1 SGHVS and CDR2 FNYEAQ. There are 14 residues in the CDR3. Between the trimmed V and J ends, which lost 1 base and 1 base, there was a span of 7 bases. The CDR3 reads CASSLEQGNTEAFF. The CDR3 bases are TGTGCCAGCAGCTTAGAACAGGGGAACACTGAAGCTTTCTTT.

The gene calls are TRBV7-8 and TRBJ2-7; 8 bases align to TRBD2. The germline V gene has CDR1 SGHVS and CDR2 FQNEAQ. The CDR3 totals 15 residues. After removal of 3 bases from V and 2 bases from J, the junction contained 6 bases not matched to a gene. The CDR3 protein is CASSFRTSTAYEQYF. The CDR3, as DNA: TGTGCCAGCAGCTTTCGGACTAGCACCGCCTACGAGCAGTACTTC. Full variable domain (remainder filled in from reference TRBV7-8 and TRBJ2-7): GAGVSQSPRYKVAKRGQDVALRCDPISGHVSLFWYQQALGQGPEFLTYFQNEAQLDKSGLPSDRFFAERPEGSVSTLKIQRTQQEDSAVYLCASSFRTSTAYEQYFGPGTRLTVT.

This clonotype has just a few counts. The CDR3 bases are TGCGCCAGCAGCCAAGAGGGACAGGGAACTTCACCCCTCCACTTT. Protein: CASSQEGQGTSPLHF. The chain recombines TRBV4-3 with TRBJ1-6, with 9 bases aligning to TRBD1. V was clipped by 0 bases and J by 9 bases; unmatched bases: 3. CDR1 and CDR2 from the germline V gene are LGHNA and YSLEER. CDR3 length equals 15 residues.

This clonotype came up many times. The V call is TRBV6-5, the J call TRBJ2-7; D is unresolved. Germline V gives CDR1 MNHEY, CDR2 SVGAGI. The V gene lost 0 bases and the J gene lost 0 bases, with 9 bases spanning the gap. The CDR3 consists of 15 residues. CDR3 sequence: CASSYSSGSSYEQYF. The DNA for the CDR3 is TGTGCCAGCAGTTACTCGTCAGGTTCCTCCTACGAGCAGTACTTC.

The chain links TRBV6-1 to TRBJ2-2; D gene uncertain. V gave up 8 bases and J gave up 1 base, with 8 bases separating them. CDR3 length equals 13 residues. The V gene's germline CDR1 is MNHNS and CDR2 SASEGT. This chain's CDR3 is CASLKRNTGELFF. The CDR3 DNA sequence: TGTGCCAGCCTAAAGAGGAACACCGGGGAGCTGTTTTTT.

This clonotype was recorded only once. Germline is not matched at one junction end, which may reflect a read error. The chain joins TRBV7-2 to TRBJ1-2; D is unclear. CDR3 size: 13 residues. CDR1 is SGHTA, CDR2 FQGNSA, per germline. The CDR3 spells CASSFTGHYGYTF. The CDR3 region has the DNA TGTGCCAGTAGCTTTACGGGCCACTATGGCTACACCTTC. Looking up the rest from reference TRBV7-2 and TRBJ1-2 gives the full variable domain: GAGVSQSPSNKVTEKGKDVELRCDPISGHTALYWYRQSLGQGLEFLIYFQGNSAPDKSGLPSDRFSAERTGGSVSTLTIQRTQQEDSAVYLCASSFTGHYGYTFGSGTRLTVV.

This chain uses TRBV19 with TRBJ2-3; D unresolved. Germline assignment: CDR1 LNHDA and CDR2 SQIVND (reference sequence). Trimming cost V 10 bases and J 1 base, with 12 bases left between them. CDR3 size: 13 residues. This chain's CDR3 is CATELTRTDTQYF. The CDR3 region has the DNA TGTGCCACCGAGCTCACCCGCACAGATACGCAGTATTTT. Filled out from reference TRBV19 and TRBJ2-3, the complete variable domain reads DGGITQSPKYLFRKEGQNVTLSCEQNLNHDAMYWYRQDPGQGLRLIYYSQIVNDFQKGDIAEGYSVSREKKESFPLTVTSAQKNPTAFYLCATELTRTDTQYFGPGTRLTVL.

This rearrangement joins TRBV28 to TRBJ2-2; weak D call: TRBD2 (6 bases). The V gene's germline CDR1 is MDHEN and CDR2 SYDVKM. The CDR3 extends over 15 amino acids. Trimming cost V 5 bases and J 5 bases, with 15 bases left between them. The CDR3, as DNA: TGTGCCAGCAGTCACGGCGGGGAATTAACCGGGGAGCTGTTTTTT. Translation: CASSHGGELTGELFF.

This clonotype has just a few counts. The chain links TRBV7-2 to TRBJ2-4, with D maybe TRBD2 (5 bases). The V end was cut by 4 bases, the J end by 0 bases, with 10 bases between. In germline, CDR1 is SGHTA, CDR2 FQGNSA. The CDR3 is 15 residues long. CDR3 protein: CASSWRTGAKNIQYF. The CDR3 DNA reads as TGTGCCAGCAGCTGGAGGACGGGAGCCAAAAACATTCAGTACTTC.

The genes are TRBV5-8 and TRBJ2-7; no reliable D call. Germline-derived CDR1 and CDR2 are SGHTS and YDEGEE. V dropped 5 bases and J dropped 2 bases, with 23 bases sitting between them. The CDR3 has 17 amino acids. As DNA, the CDR3 is TGTGCCAGCAGTCCCCCCGTTGAGTTCCTAAGTGCCTACGAGCAGTACTTC. This gives the protein CASSPPVEFLSAYEQYF.